One and the same sample provided the 18 T cell receptor beta chains below, sequenced in a study of blood T cell repertoires in COVID-19. The repertoire was sequenced with immunoSEQ multiplex PCR; TCRdb's copy has only in-frame clones and lacks some. This table has 140,000 to 150,000 clones, more than 65% appearing once. Sequencing used peripheral blood. The receptors here all came from a man aged 55 to 70 with active or convalescent COVID-19.

The rearrangement uses TRBV6-5 and TRBJ2-7, with 9 nucleotides matching TRBD1. J was trimmed by 4 bases and V by 9 bases; bases with no gene match: 1. Germline values: CDR1 MNHEY, CDR2 SVGAGI. The CDR3 runs to 11 residues. The CDR3 region has the DNA TGTGCCAGTGGGACAGGGTACGAGCAGTACGTC. It yields the protein CASGTGYEQYV.

This sequence joins TRBV7-2 and TRBJ1-1, with 11 bases identical to TRBD1. Germline CDR1 SGHTA, CDR2 FQGNSA. Trimming at V came to 5 bases and at J to 4 bases, leaving 9 bases not matched to a gene. CDR3 length: 16 residues. The CDR3 region is CASSARPGTGGTEAFF. Written as DNA, the CDR3 is TGTGCCAGCAGCGCTCGTCCCGGGACAGGGGGCACTGAAGCTTTCTTT. Based on the CDR3 plus reference TRBV7-2 and TRBJ1-1, the full variable domain is GAGVSQSPSNKVTEKGKDVELRCDPISGHTALYWYRQSLGQGLEFLIYFQGNSAPDKSGLPSDRFSAERTGGSVSTLTIQRTQQEDSAVYLCASSARPGTGGTEAFFGQGTRLTVV.

The rearrangement uses TRBV11-2 and TRBJ2-5, with 14 bases aligning to TRBD2. V was pared by 5 bases and J by 9 bases, with 11 bases of the junction left unmatched. CDR3 length: 16 amino acids. Germline CDR1 and CDR2: SGHAT and FQNNGV. The CDR3 loop reads CASSPGLAGGRRSQYF. The DNA for the CDR3 is TGTGCCAGCAGCCCCGGACTAGCGGGAGGCCGAAGGTCCCAGTACTTC.

V is TRBV4-1 and J is TRBJ2-7; 10 bases map to TRBD2. The CDR3 consists of 17 residues. Germline CDR1 is MGHRA and CDR2 is YSYEKL. V lost 0 bases, J lost 3 bases, and 8 bases stayed unmatched. This CDR3 reads CASSQDQLAGVVYEQYF. The CDR3 DNA is TGCGCCAGCAGCCAAGATCAGCTAGCGGGGGTGGTCTACGAGCAGTACTTC.

The V call is TRBV3-1 (or the pseudogene TRBV3-2), the J call TRBJ1-2, with unresolved D. Per germline, CDR1 LGHDT and CDR2 YNNKEL (reference sequence). Trimming removed 5 bases at V and 5 bases at J, with 12 bases between. This CDR3 has 13 residues. Here the CDR3 reads CASSTTEKYGYTF. The CDR3 nucleotides read TGTGCCAGCAGCACCACCGAGAAATATGGCTACACCTTC.

Only a few counts were recorded for this clone. This chain uses TRBV2 with TRBJ1-4; maybe TRBD1 (6 bases). Trimming stripped 3 bases from V and 0 bases from J, with 14 bases between. The CDR3 totals 17 residues. Germline V gene sequence: CDR1 SNHLY, CDR2 FYNNEI. CDR3 protein: CASSDTRGGATNEKLFF. The CDR3 DNA follows: TGTGCCAGCAGTGATACCAGGGGTGGTGCAACTAATGAAAAACTGTTTTTT.

This chain joins TRBV18 and TRBJ2-1; the D gene is possibly TRBD1 (5 bases). This CDR3 contains 13 residues. Germline CDR1 reads KGHSH; CDR2 reads LQKENI. Trimming removed 2 bases from V and 4 bases from J, with 6 bases in between. CDR3 sequence: CASSPDSYNEQFF. CDR3 sequence (DNA): TGTGCCAGCTCACCAGACAGTTACAATGAGCAGTTCTTC. Full variable domain (outside the CDR3, taken from reference TRBV18 and TRBJ2-1): NAGVMQNPRHLVRRRGQEARLRCSPMKGHSHVYWYRQLPEEGLKFMVYLQKENIIDESGMPKERFSAEFPKEGPSILRIQQVVRGDSAAYFCASSPDSYNEQFFGPGTRLTVL.

CDR3 amino acids: CASSPRTSGGAVTEQYF. CDR3 nucleotide sequence: TGTGCCAGCAGCCCGCGGACTAGCGGGGGGGCCGTAACCGAGCAGTACTTC. V usage is TRBV7-8 and J usage is TRBJ2-7, with 15 nucleotides matching TRBD2. The V gene's germline CDR1 is SGHVS and CDR2 FQNEAQ. V trimming: 5 bases; J trimming: 6 bases; junction bases outside the gene matches: 11. This CDR3 has 17 amino acids.

In DNA, the CDR3 is TGTGCCTGGAGTAGGAGGACAGCTAATTCACCCCTCCACTTT. Residues: CAWSRRTANSPLHF. The chain combines TRBV30 with TRBJ1-6; perhaps TRBD1 as D (6 bases). Germline-derived CDR1 and CDR2 are GTSNPN and SVGIG (reference sequence). The V end lost 2 bases, the J end lost 6 bases, and 11 bases lay between the germline ends. The CDR3 sequence is 14 residues long.

The rearrangement links TRBV7-9 to TRBJ2-7, with 12 nucleotides matching TRBD2. CDR3 length: 15 residues. Germline V gene sequence: CDR1 SEHNR, CDR2 FQNEAQ (reference sequence). V gave up 5 bases and J gave up 2 bases; unmatched junction bases: 4. In DNA, the CDR3 is TGTGCCAGCAGCACGGGACTAGCGGGCACCTACGAGCAGTACGTC. Protein sequence: CASSTGLAGTYEQYV.

This sequence joins TRBV27 and TRBJ2-1; 11 bases align to TRBD2. The junction had 3 bases not matched to a gene; V was cut back by 2 bases and J by 3 bases. CDR3 length: 16 residues. Per the germline V gene, CDR1 is MNHEY and CDR2 is SMNVEV (reference sequence). The CDR3 protein is CASSLGTSGVYNEQFF. The CDR3, as DNA: TGTGCCAGCAGTTTAGGGACTAGCGGAGTCTACAATGAGCAGTTCTTC.

The chain links TRBV10-1 to TRBJ2-1, with 12 positions matching TRBD2. Trimming at V came to 6 bases and at J to 7 bases, leaving 1 base not matched to a gene. The CDR3 contains 13 residues. CDR1 is WNHNN and CDR2 is SYGVQD in the germline V gene (reference sequence). The CDR3 region has the DNA TGCGCCAGCAGGACTAGCGGGAGTAATGAGCAGTTCTTC. It yields the protein CASRTSGSNEQFF.

The V gene is TRBV19, the J gene TRBJ1-3; possibly TRBD1 for D (5 bases). The V end lost 3 bases, the J end lost 0 bases, and 12 bases lay between the germline ends. Germline V gives CDR1 LNHDA, CDR2 SQIVND (reference sequence). The CDR3 totals 16 residues. The CDR3 loop reads CASSIQGIVSGNTIYF. Here the CDR3 DNA reads TGTGCCAGTAGTATTCAGGGCATCGTCTCTGGAAACACCATATATTTT.

The table lists this clone with a count of one. The rearrangement joins TRBV30 to TRBJ1-2; D possibly corresponds to TRBD1 (5 bases). V was clipped by 0 bases and J by 6 bases, with 17 bases between them. Germline V lookup: CDR1 GTSNPN, CDR2 SVGIG (reference sequence). The CDR3 is 15 residues long. CDR3 loop: CAWSVQSGRANGYTF. The CDR3 region has the DNA TGTGCCTGGAGTGTACAAAGTGGCAGGGCAAATGGCTACACCTTC.

The CDR3 bases are TGTGCCAGCAGCAATACAGGGATACGTGGCTACACCTTC. Translation: CASSNTGIRGYTF. The chain has TRBV6-5 and TRBJ1-2; D perhaps matches TRBD1 (6 bases). Trimming removed 6 bases from V and 7 bases from J, with 15 bases in between. The CDR3 runs to 13 residues. Germline V gene sequence: CDR1 MNHEY, CDR2 SVGAGI.

This rearrangement joins TRBV19 to TRBJ2-2, with a weak D call TRBD1 (6 bases). Germline lookup yields CDR1 LNHDA and CDR2 SQIVND (reference sequence). Trimming shortened V by 5 bases and J by 5 bases, and 9 bases separated the two germline ends. The length of the CDR3 is 13 residues. The CDR3 DNA sequence: TGTGCCAGTAGTGCTCAGGGGACCGGGGAGCTGTTTTTT. Its protein is CASSAQGTGELFF.

This chain joins TRBV5-3 and TRBJ1-4, with TRBD1 identical over 7 bases. TRBV5-3 carries the ORF label, with uncertain function. The CDR3 consists of 19 residues. V gave up 3 bases and J gave up 0 bases; unmatched junction bases: 14. The CDR3 loop reads CARSWETGFENATNEKLFF. In DNA, the CDR3 is TGTGCCAGAAGCTGGGAGACAGGGTTCGAGAACGCAACTAATGAAAAACTGTTTTTT.

V is TRBV30 and J is TRBJ1-5, with 9 bases matching TRBD1. Germline loops: CDR1 GTSNPN, CDR2 SVGIG (reference sequence). The CDR3 runs 13 residues. J gave up 5 bases and V 4 bases, and 3 bases lay outside the gene matches. The CDR3 DNA reads TGTGCCTGGAACCGGGACAGGGATCAGCCCCAGCATTTT. Translated: CAWNRDRDQPQHF. Full variable domain (outside the CDR3, taken from reference TRBV30 and TRBJ1-5): SQTIHQWPATLVQPVGSPLSLECTVEGTSNPNLYWYRQAAGRGLQLLFYSVGIGQISSEVPQNLSASRPQDRQFILSSKKLLLSDSGFYLCAWNRDRDQPQHFGDGTRLSIL.